This entry lists 2 T cell receptor beta chains sequenced from one sample in a study of Tregs in tolerant kidney transplant recipients. Only in-frame clones appear in the TCRdb table, and some are missing; sequencing was by immunoSEQ multiplex PCR. The sample has some 70,000 clones, 92% seen once; the top ten hold approximately 11%. Here the sequenced sample was CD8+ T cells from blood, taken before the transplant. These receptors were obtained from a human donor who received a combined kidney and bone marrow transplant.

The chain uses TRBV4-1 and TRBJ2-1, with TRBD2 identical over 12 bases. CDR1 is MGHRA, CDR2 YSYEKL, per germline. Losses at the gene ends were 2 bases for V and 4 bases for J; bases not matched to a gene: 0. This CDR3 is 15 amino acids long. The CDR3 loop reads CASSQLAGGYNEQFF. In nucleotides, the CDR3 is TGCGCCAGCAGCCAACTAGCGGGGGGGTACAATGAGCAGTTCTTC.

V usage is TRBV14 and J usage is TRBJ2-2; 7 nucleotides align to TRBD2. V lost 8 bases to trimming and J lost 5 bases; unmatched junction nucleotides: 2. Germline CDR1 and CDR2: SGHDN and FVKESK. The CDR3 contains 12 residues. CDR3 protein: CASGRVTGELFF. CDR3 bases: TGTGCCAGCGGGAGGGTTACCGGGGAGCTGTTTTTT. Variable domain in full (rest from reference TRBV14 and TRBJ2-2): EAGVTQFPSHSVIEKGQTVTLRCDPISGHDNLYWYRRVMGKEIKFLLHFVKESKQDESGMPNNRFLAERTGGTYSTLKVQPAELEDSGVYFCASGRVTGELFFGEGSRLTVL.